The clone carrying this TCR beta chain has at least ten counts. Its antigen is unidentified. This sample is part of a study of human T cells and chemical hapten exposure. Germline V gene sequence: CDR1 DFQATT, CDR2 SNEGSKA (reference sequence). The CDR3 consists of 13 residues. V was pared by 6 bases and J by 7 bases, with 18 bases between. General observations from the study: Clustering by CDR3 similarity yielded significantly more large clusters from expanded TCRs than controls.

TCRdb analysed the RACE reads with MiXCR anew, one entry per CDR3 protein. The sample yields approximately 30,000 distinct CDR3 sequences, approximately 6% seen once. Sample time point: patch test 3, about 24 weeks after DPC sensitization. As for treatment: therapeutic diphenylcyclopropenone sensitization with weekly scalp DPC. The starting material was whole blood, obtained in connection with sensitization to the hapten diphenylcyclopropenone (DPC). This TCR derives from a man aged 25-45 years with alopecia areata. Some clones in this sample may be carry-over from other donors' samples. The genes are TRBV20-1 and TRBJ1-2; D might be TRBD1 (5 bases). The CDR3 reads CSAGPGVQGGYTF. The DNA for the CDR3 is TGCAGTGCCGGTCCGGGGGTGCAGGGTGGCTACACCTTC.